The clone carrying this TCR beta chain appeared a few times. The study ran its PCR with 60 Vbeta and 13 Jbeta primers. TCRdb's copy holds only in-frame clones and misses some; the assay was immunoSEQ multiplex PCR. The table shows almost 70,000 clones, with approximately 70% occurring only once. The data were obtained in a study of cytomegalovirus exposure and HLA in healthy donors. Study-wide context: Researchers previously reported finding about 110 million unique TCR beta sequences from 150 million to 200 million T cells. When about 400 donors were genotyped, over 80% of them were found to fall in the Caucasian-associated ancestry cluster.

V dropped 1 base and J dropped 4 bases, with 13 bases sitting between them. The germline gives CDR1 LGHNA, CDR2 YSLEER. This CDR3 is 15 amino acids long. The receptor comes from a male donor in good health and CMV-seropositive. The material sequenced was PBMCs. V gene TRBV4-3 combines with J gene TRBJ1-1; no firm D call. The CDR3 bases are TGCGCCAGCAGCCAAGTGGCAGATGCGGGCACTGAAGCTTTCTTT. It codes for CASSQVADAGTEAFF.